The present entry profiles one T cell receptor beta chain with its context. The V gene's germline CDR1 is SGHAT and CDR2 FQNNGV. The V and J ends lost 2 bases and 3 bases, in that order; junction bases with no gene match: 2. The CDR3 sequence is 15 residues long. The data belong to a study of control samples from healthy donors and cancer patients. Data came from immunoSEQ multiplex PCR; TCRdb stores just in-frame clones and leaves some out. Here the sample spans fewer than 15,000 clones, approximately 94% being singletons. V and J are TRBV11-2 and TRBJ2-2, with 8 bases that match TRBD2. The receptor comes from a man between 65 and 79 years old with head and neck cancer. The source material was PBMCs. The CDR3 is CASSLRRGDTGELFF. Written as DNA, the CDR3 is TGTGCCAGCAGCTTAAGGCGGGGGGACACCGGGGAGCTGTTTTTT.